This T cell receptor beta chain was sequenced in a study of blood T cell repertoires in COVID-19. Study summary: Researchers got acute and convalescent COVID-19 samples from the United States, Italy and Spain. From T cells, B-cell-depleted T cells, or PBMCs came the material, which was cDNA or gDNA.

V lost 4 bases to trimming and J lost 5 bases; unmatched junction nucleotides: 17. The CDR3 contains 20 residues. Germline lookup yields CDR1 PRHDT and CDR2 FYEKMQ (reference sequence). As originally analysed: Reference gene primer amplification gave nucleated cell count estimates. Measured with immunoSEQ multiplex PCR; TCRdb has only the in-frame clones, and not every one. The DNA was the basis for D and trimming; V, J and clone size are from that table. The sample yields more than 200,000 clones, around 86% seen once. Sequenced material: peripheral blood. The chain couples TRBV13 to TRBJ2-3, with 14 nucleotides matching TRBD2. This TCR was sampled from a woman of 80 years or more with COVID-19, enrolled during active disease. The CDR3 sequence: CASSSGLTSGRAGGGDTQYF. As DNA, the CDR3 is TGTGCCAGCAGCTCCGGGCTGACTAGCGGGAGGGCCGGGGGGGGAGATACGCAGTATTTT.